A single sample is the source of the 25 T cell receptor beta chains below, sequenced in a study of long-term antiretroviral therapy in people with HIV. An immunoSEQ assay, version v3.0, was performed at survey level. Method: immunoSEQ multiplex PCR; TCRdb's copy keeps in-frame clones and lacks some. The sample has around 40,000 clones, 70% to 90% seen once. The sample in question was unsorted PBMCs, obtained just before starting antiretroviral therapy. The receptor source for this set is a woman between 18 and 30 years old with HIV.

The V gene is TRBV28, the J gene TRBJ2-3; 10 nucleotides align to TRBD2. Germline V gene sequence: CDR1 MDHEN, CDR2 SYDVKM. The length of the CDR3 is 18 residues. The ends lost 2 bases at V and 0 bases at J; junction bases unmatched: 8. The CDR3 sequence is CASSLMPSGRVSTDTQYF. The CDR3 nucleotides read TGTGCCAGCAGTTTAATGCCTAGCGGGAGAGTTAGCACAGATACGCAGTATTTT.

In the case of this clone: The sample holds other DNA sequences that translate to the same CDR3. The V call is TRBV4-3, the J call TRBJ2-2; D gene unclear. Trimming removed 1 base from V and 0 bases from J, with 3 bases in between. The CDR3 covers 14 residues. CDR1 is LGHNA, CDR2 YSLEER, per germline. The DNA for the CDR3 is TGCGCCAGCAGCCAAGTTGCGAACACCGGGGAGCTGTTTTTT. It codes for CASSQVANTGELFF.

With respect to this clone: At the DNA level, this CDR3 is encoded by other sequences in the same sample as well. The chain has TRBV9 and TRBJ2-1, with 10 bases matching TRBD2. The length of the CDR3 is 14 residues. The germline V gene encodes CDR1 SGDLS and CDR2 YYNGEE. Trimming took 5 bases from V and 5 from J; bases not matched to a gene: 4. The CDR3 reads CASSGLAADNEQFF. The CDR3, as DNA: TGTGCCAGCAGTGGACTAGCGGCAGACAATGAGCAGTTCTTC.

V usage is TRBV15 and J usage is TRBJ1-2; 9 bases align to TRBD1. CDR3 size: 16 residues. V lost 0 bases, J lost 6 bases, and 8 bases stayed unmatched. Germline values: CDR1 LNHNV, CDR2 YYDKDF (reference sequence). The CDR3 DNA sequence: TGTGCCACCAGCAGAGATTTCGCGGGGACAGGGAATGGCTACACCTTC. Amino acid sequence: CATSRDFAGTGNGYTF.

The chain joins TRBV6-4 to TRBJ1-2; D remains ambiguous. This CDR3 is 11 amino acids long. Per the germline V gene, CDR1 is MRHNA and CDR2 is SNTAGT. The ends were cut back, 6 bases at V and 7 bases at J, with 9 bases in the middle. CDR3 bases: TGTGCCAGCAGGGGCTCCGCTGGCTACACCTTC. It codes for CASRGSAGYTF.

This clone was observed a single time. This chain connects TRBV2 to TRBJ2-3, with no clear D. Trimming removed 4 bases at V and 5 bases at J, with 1 base between. The CDR3 covers 10 residues. Germline assignment: CDR1 SNHLY and CDR2 FYNNEI. The CDR3 protein is CASSVDTQYF. The CDR3, as DNA: TGTGCCAGCAGTGTAGATACGCAGTATTTT.

This clone was seen only once. The V gene is TRBV11-2, the J gene TRBJ2-7; D is possibly TRBD2 (5 bases). V gave up 5 bases and J gave up 7 bases, with 15 bases separating them. The germline V gene encodes CDR1 SGHAT and CDR2 FQNNGV. The CDR3 has 13 residues. The CDR3 sequence: CASSPSARGEQYF. CDR3 nucleotide sequence: TGTGCCAGCAGCCCCTCAGCGCGCGGGGAGCAGTACTTC.

The chain employs TRBV10-3 and TRBJ2-1; 7 bases are shared with TRBD1. Germline lookup yields CDR1 ENHRY and CDR2 SYGVKD. J lost 1 base, V lost 2 bases, and 8 bases had no gene match. The CDR3 is 17 amino acids. CDR3 sequence: CAISEKGQYLSYNEQFF. As DNA, the CDR3 is TGTGCCATCAGTGAGAAGGGACAGTATTTATCCTACAATGAGCAGTTCTTC.

This chain uses TRBV7-3 with TRBJ2-7; D remains unclear. V gave up 0 bases and J gave up 2 bases, with 5 bases separating them. Germline V gives CDR1 SGHTA, CDR2 FQGTGA. The CDR3 is 13 residues long. The CDR3 loop is CASSLTPTYEQYF. Here the CDR3 DNA reads TGTGCCAGCAGCTTAACCCCCACCTACGAGCAGTACTTC.

V and J are TRBV7-2 and TRBJ1-4; D not resolved. The CDR3 consists of 15 residues. The V end was cut by 5 bases, the J end by 0 bases, with 10 bases between. Per germline, CDR1 SGHTA and CDR2 FQGNSA. In DNA, the CDR3 is TGTGCCAGCAGCCCCTTTGGGGCAACTAATGAAAAACTGTTTTTT. Protein sequence: CASSPFGATNEKLFF.

The chain joins TRBV28 to TRBJ2-1, with TRBD2 as a possible D gene (5 bases). The CDR3 is 14 residues long. Trimming removed 3 bases at V and 2 bases at J, with 8 bases between. CDR1 is MDHEN and CDR2 is SYDVKM in the germline V gene. The CDR3 protein is CASSLPGTYNEQFF. The DNA of the CDR3 is TGTGCCAGCAGTTTGCCGGGAACCTACAATGAGCAGTTCTTC.

J is TRBJ2-1 and V is TRBV9; 8 nucleotides line up with TRBD2. After removal of 3 bases from V and 0 bases from J, the junction contained 8 bases not matched to a gene. CDR1 is SGDLS, CDR2 YYNGEE, per germline. The CDR3 is made up of 17 amino acids. CDR3 in amino acids: CASSGAERESSYNEQFF. The CDR3, as DNA: TGTGCCAGCAGCGGAGCGGAGCGGGAGAGCTCCTACAATGAGCAGTTCTTC.

The rearrangement uses TRBV9 and TRBJ2-1, with D perhaps matching TRBD2 (5 bases). With 0 bases removed from V and 5 bases from J, the gap between germline ends came to 12 bases. The CDR3 totals 15 residues. Germline CDR1 SGDLS, CDR2 YYNGEE. CDR3 amino acids: CASSVGWERHNEQFF. Written as DNA, the CDR3 is TGTGCCAGCAGCGTAGGGTGGGAGCGCCACAATGAGCAGTTCTTC. Full variable domain (remainder filled in from reference TRBV9 and TRBJ2-1): DSGVTQTPKHLITATGQRVTLRCSPRSGDLSVYWYQQSLDQGLQFLIQYYNGEERAKGNILERFSAQQFPDLHSELNLSSLELGDSALYFCASSVGWERHNEQFFGPGTRLTVL.

This clone showed up just a few times. The chain recombines TRBV6-5 with TRBJ2-7; tentative D call: TRBD1 (5 bases). From germline, CDR1 is MNHEY and CDR2 SVGAGI. This CDR3 has 14 amino acids. Deletions cut 7 bases from V and 0 bases from J, with 13 bases between. CDR3: CASKEHRPSYEQYF. The CDR3 DNA follows: TGTGCCAGCAAGGAGCACAGGCCCTCCTACGAGCAGTACTTC.

The chain is built from TRBV7-2 and TRBJ1-3, with D unresolved. Trimming stripped 2 bases from V and 0 bases from J, with 11 bases between. The CDR3 runs 16 residues. Germline values: CDR1 SGHTA, CDR2 FQGNSA. DNA of the CDR3: TGTGCCAGCAGCTTAAATTTCGGGCTCTCTGGAAACACCATATATTTT. Translating gives CASSLNFGLSGNTIYF.

Written as DNA, the CDR3 is TGCGCCATCCTCATGACAGGCCAGCGGTACGAGCAGTACTTC. It yields the protein CAILMTGQRYEQYF. The chain uses TRBV10-1 and TRBJ2-7; D is perhaps TRBD1 (6 bases). This CDR3 has 14 amino acids. The V end was cut by 10 bases, the J end by 4 bases, with 20 bases between. The germline CDR1 and CDR2 sequences are WNHNN and SYGVQD (reference sequence).

V and J are TRBV9 and TRBJ2-3; TRBD1 or TRBD2 may be the D gene (6 bases each). This CDR3 is 18 amino acids long. V dropped 1 base and J dropped 1 base, with 19 bases sitting between them. Germline-derived CDR1 and CDR2 are SGDLS and YYNGEE. The CDR3 region is CASSVYPRGGDRTDTQYF. The CDR3 DNA sequence: TGTGCCAGCAGCGTATATCCCAGGGGCGGGGACCGCACAGATACGCAGTATTTT.

This sequence joins TRBV18 and TRBJ1-1; D gene uncertain. The CDR3 loop spans 15 amino acids. CDR1 is KGHSH and CDR2 is LQKENI in the germline V gene. The germline V and J ends were trimmed by 1 base and 1 base, with 10 bases remaining between them. The CDR3 nucleotides are TGTGCCAGCTCACCACTCCCGGGCTCGAACACTGAAGCTTTCTTT. The encoded protein is CASSPLPGSNTEAFF.

The genes are TRBV6-5 and TRBJ2-7; 9 nucleotides align to TRBD1. Germline values: CDR1 MNHEY, CDR2 SVGAGI. CDR3 length: 16 residues. V lost 2 bases, J lost 5 bases, and 10 bases stayed unmatched. CDR3 sequence reads: CASSYRPGTGSDEQYF. CDR3 coding DNA: TGTGCCAGCAGTTACCGTCCCGGGACAGGGTCCGACGAGCAGTACTTC.

The V call is TRBV28, the J call TRBJ1-5; 7 positions agree with TRBD1. CDR3 length: 15 amino acids. V lost 3 bases and J lost 3; bases outside the gene matches: 5. CDR1 MDHEN and CDR2 SYDVKM come from the germline V gene. CDR3: CASSFLRGNNQPQHF. CDR3 in DNA: TGTGCCAGCAGTTTTCTCAGGGGGAACAATCAGCCCCAGCATTTT.

This chain connects TRBV15 to TRBJ2-1; D gene uncertain. The V and J ends lost 4 bases and 15 bases respectively, with 16 bases between them. This CDR3 is 12 amino acids long. Germline values: CDR1 LNHNV, CDR2 YYDKDF (reference sequence). The CDR3 DNA reads TGTGCCACCAGCAAGTTTGGGTCGGTGGGGTTCTTC. Encoded protein: CATSKFGSVGFF. Combining the CDR3 with reference TRBV15 and TRBJ2-1 gives the whole variable domain DAMVIQNPRYQVTQFGKPVTLSCSQTLNHNVMYWYQQKSSQAPKLLFHYYDKDFNNEADTPDNFQSRRPNTSFCFLDIRSPGLGDTAMYLCATSKFGSVGFFGPGTRLTVL.

This chain connects TRBV29-1 to TRBJ2-5; D is perhaps TRBD1 (7 bases). Judging by the DNA end, TRBJ2-7 fits better; the J call may be wrong. This CDR3 spans 15 amino acids. Germline V lookup: CDR1 SQVTM, CDR2 ANQGSEA. As DNA, the CDR3 is TGCAGCGTTGAAGCCAAGGAGGGGGCGCAGTACGAGCAGTACTTC. Its translation: CSVEAKEGAQYEQYF.

This chain connects TRBV28 to TRBJ1-5, with 9 bases lining up with TRBD1. The CDR3 has 15 residues. V lost 3 bases to trimming and J lost 6 bases; unmatched junction nucleotides: 6. CDR1 MDHEN and CDR2 SYDVKM come from the germline V gene. The CDR3 region has the DNA TGTGCCAGCAGTTTCCGGGACAGGGATATTCAGCCCCAGCATTTT. Translated: CASSFRDRDIQPQHF.

The V gene is TRBV9, the J gene TRBJ1-5; the D gene is possibly TRBD1 (5 bases). Trimming took 0 bases from V and 5 from J, leaving 9 bases between them. Germline values: CDR1 SGDLS, CDR2 YYNGEE. The CDR3 is 14 residues long. The DNA for the CDR3 is TGTGCCAGCAGCGTAGGGGACCGATATCAGCCCCAGCATTTT. Amino acid sequence: CASSVGDRYQPQHF.

The genes are TRBV2 and TRBJ1-1; D gene ambiguous. V was cut by 5 bases and J by 1 base, with 11 bases left in between. Germline CDR1 SNHLY, CDR2 FYNNEI. This CDR3 has 14 amino acids. CDR3 amino acids: CASSPDRENTEAFF. Here the CDR3 DNA reads TGTGCCAGCAGTCCTGACCGGGAGAACACTGAAGCTTTCTTT.